This T cell receptor beta chain is from a study of Ad26.COV2.S vaccination and SARS-CoV-2 variants. General study findings and limits: Placebo recipients and vaccine recipients were similar in non-spike TCR breadth.

Germline CDR1 and CDR2: LGHNA and YSLEER. The CDR3 spans 17 residues. Between the trimmed V and J ends, which lost 0 bases and 7 bases, there was a span of 19 bases. Assay used: immunoSEQ multiplex PCR; TCRdb lists only in-frame clones, some missing. This table has under 95,000 clones, more than 65% appearing once. Comments on this clone: What it binds is not known.

The rearrangement joins TRBV4-3 to TRBJ2-1; TRBD2 might be the D (7 bases). This receptor was obtained from a human donor who had recovered from COVID-19. The source was peripheral blood, collected after recovery from COVID-19. Here the CDR3 reads CASSQDLEAGQRNEQFF. The CDR3 DNA reads as TGCGCCAGCAGCCAAGATTTGGAAGCGGGACAAAGGAATGAGCAGTTCTTC.